This is a list of T cell receptor beta chains from one sample in a study of immune evolution from preneoplasia to lung adenocarcinoma. Profiled with immunoSEQ multiplex PCR; TCRdb holds only in-frame clones, not every one. The table includes more than 12,000 clones, 70% to 85% detected once. Sequencing was carried out using FFPE minimally invasive lung adenocarcinoma tissue. These receptors came from a person aged 55-85 years with lung adenocarcinoma. Both conserved end residues are part of each CDR3. The listing skips clone size in some rows; elsewhere it reads once, few, many or a size class.

clone_size: -
j_call: TRBJ1-2
v_call: TRBV19
cdr3_aa: CASSMMATDYGYTF

clone_size: few
j_call: TRBJ2-7
v_call: TRBV4-3
cdr3_aa: CASSQDPWGQGYEQYF

clone_size: once
j_call: TRBJ1-5
v_call: TRBV27
cdr3_aa: CASRLGQGSNQPQHF

clone_size: -
j_call: TRBJ2-1
v_call: TRBV6-4
cdr3_aa: CASSEGTSGGNEQFF

clone_size: -
j_call: TRBJ2-5
v_call: TRBV11-3
cdr3_aa: CASSVIGTGVEETQYF

clone_size: -
j_call: TRBJ1-5
v_call: TRBV28
cdr3_aa: CASSRTGGPPHF

clone_size: -
j_call: TRBJ1-5
v_call: TRBV5-1
cdr3_aa: CASSYTGEDQPQHF

clone_size: few
j_call: TRBJ2-7
v_call: TRBV2
cdr3_aa: CASSTTYLRTYEQYF

clone_size: -
j_call: TRBJ1-4
v_call: TRBV7-9
cdr3_aa: CASRHDRSGFNEKLFF

clone_size: -
j_call: TRBJ1-1
v_call: TRBV10-3
cdr3_aa: CAISESAENTEAFF

clone_size: -
j_call: TRBJ2-1
v_call: TRBV9
cdr3_aa: CASSVAPLATSNNEQFF

clone_size: -
j_call: TRBJ2-3
v_call: TRBV9
cdr3_aa: CASSVALAGVDTQYF

clone_size: few
j_call: TRBJ1-2
v_call: TRBV5-6
cdr3_aa: CASSLTVGLYGYTF

clone_size: -
j_call: TRBJ2-1
v_call: TRBV9
cdr3_aa: CASTHSTSGGNEQFF

clone_size: -
j_call: TRBJ2-7
v_call: TRBV5-1
cdr3_aa: CASREGTSGGYEQYF

clone_size: once
j_call: TRBJ2-1
v_call: TRBV7-3
cdr3_aa: CASSRRGLANEQFF